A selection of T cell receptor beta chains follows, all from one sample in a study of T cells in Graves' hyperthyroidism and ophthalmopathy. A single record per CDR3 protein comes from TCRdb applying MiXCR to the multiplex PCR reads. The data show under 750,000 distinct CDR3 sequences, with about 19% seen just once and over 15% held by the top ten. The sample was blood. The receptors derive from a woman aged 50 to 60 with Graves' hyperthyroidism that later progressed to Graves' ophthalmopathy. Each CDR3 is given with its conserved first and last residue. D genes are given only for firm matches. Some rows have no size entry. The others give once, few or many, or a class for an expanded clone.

CDR3: CASSWDRLTGELFF
DNA: TGTGCCAGCAGCTGGGACAGGTTGACCGGGGAGCTGTTTTTT
V: TRBV3-1
size: NA
J: TRBJ2-2
D: TRBD1

CDR3: CASSFPTSRDPSYEQYF
DNA: TGTGCCAGCAGCTTTCCTACTAGCCGGGACCCTTCCTACGAGCAGTACTTC
V: TRBV7-8
size: many
J: TRBJ2-7
D: NA

CDR3: CATRTSGVTDTQYF
DNA: TGTGCCACCAGGACTAGCGGGGTTACAGATACGCAGTATTTT
V: TRBV6-2/TRBV6-3
size: NA
J: TRBJ2-3
D: TRBD2

CDR3: CASSLGTAKETQYF
DNA: TGCGCCAGCAGCTTGGGGACAGCTAAAGAGACCCAGTACTTC
V: TRBV5-1
size: NA
J: TRBJ2-5
D: NA

CDR3: CATSPGSPDTQYF
DNA: TGTGCCACCTCCCCGGGCAGCCCAGATACGCAGTATTTT
V: TRBV27
size: few
J: TRBJ2-3
D: NA

CDR3: CAIRTGIQGAEAFF
DNA: TGTGCCATCAGGACAGGGATCCAGGGGGCTGAAGCTTTCTTT
V: TRBV10-3
size: few
J: TRBJ1-1
D: TRBD1

CDR3: CAWSERAVNEQFF
DNA: TGTGCCTGGAGTGAGAGGGCCGTCAATGAGCAGTTCTTC
V: TRBV30
size: many
J: TRBJ2-1
D: NA

CDR3: CASSPGGRSYGYTF
DNA: TGCGCCAGCAGCCCCGGGGGAAGATCCTATGGCTACACCTTC
V: TRBV5-1
size: NA
J: TRBJ1-2
D: NA

CDR3: CAWSVLGSSGYTF
DNA: TGTGCCTGGAGTGTACTGGGATCCTCCGGCTACACCTTC
V: TRBV30
size: NA
J: TRBJ1-2
D: NA

CDR3: CASSYSSRGAGGYTF
DNA: TGTGCCAGCAGTTACTCGAGTAGGGGGGCGGGTGGCTACACCTTC
V: TRBV6-5
size: NA
J: TRBJ1-2
D: NA

CDR3: CASSVASGGPGLKTQYF
DNA: TGTGCCAGCAGCGTAGCTAGCGGGGGGCCAGGTTTAAAGACCCAGTACTTC
V: TRBV9
size: few
J: TRBJ2-5
D: TRBD2

CDR3: CASSLTGTAEYPLHF
DNA: TGTGCCAGCAGTTTAACCGGGACAGCTGAATATCCCCTCCACTTT
V: TRBV12-3/TRBV12-4
size: many
J: TRBJ1-6
D: TRBD1

CDR3: CASSLIGGDDTQYF
DNA: TGTGCCAGCAGCTTAATCGGAGGGGATGATACGCAGTATTTT
V: TRBV7-3
size: many
J: TRBJ2-3
D: NA

CDR3: CASSLEAGNGYTF
DNA: TGTGCCAGCAGCTTAGAGGCAGGGAACGGCTACACCTTC
V: TRBV7-9
size: many
J: TRBJ1-2
D: NA

CDR3: CSATNDWDSSFEQFF
DNA: TGCAGTGCTACTAACGACTGGGACTCCTCCTTTGAGCAGTTCTTC
V: TRBV20-1
size: NA
J: TRBJ2-1
D: NA

CDR3: CASSFTGTGTYGYTF
DNA: TGTGCCAGCAGTTTCACCGGGACAGGGACCTATGGCTACACCTTC
V: TRBV27
size: NA
J: TRBJ1-2
D: TRBD1

CDR3: CASSYYDFRGEYNEQFF
DNA: TGTGCCAGCAGCTACTACGATTTCAGGGGGGAATACAATGAGCAGTTCTTC
V: TRBV12-3/TRBV12-4
size: NA
J: TRBJ2-1
D: NA

CDR3: CASSPPTGSRDTEAFF
DNA: TGTGCCAGCTCACCGCCCACGGGCTCGCGAGACACTGAAGCTTTCTTT
V: TRBV18
size: many
J: TRBJ1-1
D: NA

CDR3: CASSALSTGIGELFF
DNA: TGTGCCAGCAGCGCACTTTCGACCGGGATCGGGGAGCTGTTTTTT
V: TRBV11-2
size: many
J: TRBJ2-2
D: NA

CDR3: CASRLDREETQYF
DNA: TGTGCCAGTAGGCTGGACAGGGAAGAGACCCAGTACTTC
V: TRBV19
size: NA
J: TRBJ2-5
D: TRBD1

CDR3: CASSLGFARTNEKLFF
DNA: TGTGCCAGCAGTTTAGGGTTCGCCCGAACGAATGAAAAACTGTTTTTT
V: TRBV27
size: few
J: TRBJ1-4
D: NA

CDR3: CASSQVVQETQYF
DNA: TGTGCCAGCAGCCAAGTAGTACAAGAGACCCAGTACTTC
V: TRBV14
size: few
J: TRBJ2-5
D: NA

CDR3: CASSPRSDSYEQYF
DNA: TGTGCCAGCAGCCCACGGTCGGACAGCTACGAGCAGTACTTC
V: TRBV7-9
size: few
J: TRBJ2-7
D: NA

CDR3: CATSRELGGRGVQPQHF
DNA: TGTGCCACCAGCAGAGAATTAGGGGGTCGGGGGGTTCAGCCCCAGCATTTT
V: TRBV15
size: few
J: TRBJ1-5
D: NA

CDR3: CAWSTGSANEKLFF
DNA: TGTGCCTGGAGTACAGGGTCGGCTAATGAAAAACTGTTTTTT
V: TRBV30
size: NA
J: TRBJ1-4
D: NA

CDR3: CASSSTGTGPGNTIYF
DNA: TGTGCCAGCAGCTCAACCGGGACAGGGCCAGGAAACACCATATATTTT
V: TRBV7-9
size: few
J: TRBJ1-3
D: TRBD1

CDR3: CASSHLGGAGYGYTF
DNA: TGCGCCAGCAGCCACTTAGGCGGGGCCGGCTATGGCTACACCTTC
V: TRBV5-1
size: many
J: TRBJ1-2
D: NA